One sample yielded the 16 T cell receptor beta chains listed below, sequenced in a study of shared clonotypes between healthy human individuals. Data came from immunoSEQ multiplex PCR; TCRdb stores just in-frame clones and leaves some out. This sample has 650,000 to 700,000 clones, with 80% to 95% found just once. The sequenced sample was memory CD8+ T cells from PBMCs. The subset denotes: CD45RO+ cells pooled with CCR7-negative TemRA cells. The receptors shown here come from a young man in good health. Some clones in this sample may be carry-over from other donors' samples.

A few counts support this clone. The V gene is TRBV6-1, the J gene TRBJ2-1; TRBD2 might be the D (5 bases). Germline lookup yields CDR1 MNHNS and CDR2 SASEGT. The CDR3 spans 15 residues. V was cut by 2 bases and J by 2 bases, with 10 bases left in between. The CDR3 is CASSEYERTYNEQFF. CDR3 sequence (DNA): TGTGCCAGCAGTGAATACGAGCGGACCTACAATGAGCAGTTCTTC.

The chain joins TRBV11-2 to TRBJ1-2, with TRBD1 as a possible D gene (5 bases). The V gene lost 4 bases and the J gene lost 2 bases, with 20 bases spanning the gap. This CDR3 spans 17 amino acids. Per germline, CDR1 SGHAT and CDR2 FQNNGV. CDR3 loop: CASSSSPFQGVNYGYTF. CDR3 DNA sequence: TGTGCCAGCAGCTCAAGTCCGTTCCAGGGAGTAAACTATGGCTACACCTTC.

This chain joins TRBV7-8 and TRBJ2-2; 9 bases are shared with TRBD2. The germline gives CDR1 SGHVS, CDR2 FQNEAQ. Unmatched junction bases numbered 9, after V lost 3 bases and J lost 7 bases. CDR3 length equals 16 residues. The CDR3 DNA reads as TGTGCCAGCAGCTTGGGCGGGAGGGCCTGGAGCGGGGAGCTGTTTTTT. Translated: CASSLGGRAWSGELFF.

The CDR3 nucleotides read TGCGCCAGCGGGCAAATAGATACGCAGTATTTT. It codes for CASGQIDTQYF. This chain joins TRBV4-1 and TRBJ2-3, with D unresolved. CDR1 and CDR2 (germline): MGHRA, YSYEKL. Trimming took 8 bases from V and 5 from J, leaving 8 bases between them. There are 11 residues in the CDR3.

The V and J genes are TRBV5-1 and TRBJ2-5; the match to TRBD1 covers 8 bases. This CDR3 contains 15 residues. Unmatched junction bases numbered 10, after V lost 4 bases and J lost 5 bases. Germline V lookup: CDR1 SGHRS, CDR2 YFSETQ. CDR3 coding DNA: TGCGCCAGCAGCGAAGGGACAGGCCGCGGGGAGACCCAGTACTTC. As protein: CASSEGTGRGETQYF. Using reference TRBV5-1 and TRBJ2-5 for the parts outside the CDR3, the full variable domain is KAGVTQTPRYLIKTRGQQVTLSCSPISGHRSVSWYQQTPGQGLQFLFEYFSETQRNKGNFPGRFSGRQFSNSRSEMNVSTLELGDSALYLCASSEGTGRGETQYFGPGTRLLVL.

The chain has TRBV2 and TRBJ2-7, with D uncertain. In germline, CDR1 is SNHLY, CDR2 FYNNEI. The V gene lost 4 bases and the J gene lost 0 bases, with 10 bases spanning the gap. The CDR3 spans 14 residues. CDR3 in DNA: TGTGCCAGCAGTGGATGGGGAAACTCCTACGAGCAGTACTTC. Protein sequence: CASSGWGNSYEQYF.

The rearrangement links TRBV28 to TRBJ1-1; D is unresolved. The V gene lost 5 bases and the J gene lost 4 bases, with 17 bases spanning the gap. Germline CDR1 is MDHEN and CDR2 is SYDVKM. The CDR3 spans 15 residues. CDR3 protein: CASSRRFAGSTEAFF. The DNA of the CDR3 is TGTGCCAGCAGTAGAAGGTTCGCGGGTAGCACTGAAGCTTTCTTT.

This clone was counted between two and nine times. The rearrangement joins TRBV5-4 to TRBJ2-7, with 7 bases matching TRBD2. CDR3 size: 14 residues. Germline V gene sequence: CDR1 SGHNT, CDR2 YYREEE (reference sequence). With 4 bases clipped from V and 3 bases from J, the junction kept 7 bases outside the gene matches. CDR3 residues: CASSQPASGYEQYF. As DNA, the CDR3 is TGTGCCAGCAGCCAACCGGCTAGCGGCTACGAGCAGTACTTC. The full variable domain, rest sourced from reference TRBV5-4 and TRBJ2-7, is ETGVTQSPTHLIKTRGQQVTLRCSSQSGHNTVSWYQQALGQGPQFIFQYYREEENGRGNFPPRFSGLQFPNYSSELNVNALELDDSALYLCASSQPASGYEQYFGPGTRLTVT.

The CDR3 loop is CATSDRGTGNTIYF. Here the CDR3 DNA reads TGTGCCACCTCGGACAGGGGAACTGGAAACACCATATATTTT. The V gene is TRBV28, the J gene TRBJ1-3; 9 bases are shared with TRBD1. Unmatched junction bases numbered 6, after V lost 10 bases and J lost 2 bases. The V gene's germline CDR1 is MDHEN and CDR2 SYDVKM. This CDR3 spans 14 amino acids.

The rearrangement links TRBV11-2 to TRBJ2-1; 8 bases agree with TRBD2. CDR1 is SGHAT, CDR2 FQNNGV, per germline. The CDR3 covers 12 residues. V dropped 4 bases and J dropped 11; count of bases not matched to a gene: 4. The CDR3 region is CASSWGTSQQFF. CDR3 sequence (DNA): TGTGCCAGCAGCTGGGGGACTAGTCAGCAGTTCTTC.

This chain connects TRBV5-5 to TRBJ2-3; D remains unclear. The CDR3 has 14 amino acids. The germline V gene encodes CDR1 SGHKS and CDR2 YYEKEE (reference sequence). V was shortened by 5 bases and J by 1 base, with 11 bases between the two germline ends. The CDR3 region is CASRGILGTDTQYF. The CDR3 bases are TGTGCCAGCAGGGGGATCCTAGGCACAGATACGCAGTATTTT.

This clone was detected only once. The chain links TRBV7-7 to TRBJ2-1; 9 bases match TRBD2. V lost 3 bases and J lost 8; bases outside the gene matches: 8. CDR1 and CDR2 from the germline V gene are SSHAT and FNYEAQ (reference sequence). The CDR3 is made up of 15 amino acids. CDR3 in DNA: TGTGCCAGCAGCTTTGTAGCGGGAGTTGCGGATGAGCAGTTCTTC. Protein: CASSFVAGVADEQFF.

V and J are TRBV27 and TRBJ2-6; perhaps TRBD1 as D (5 bases). Germline CDR1 reads MNHEY; CDR2 reads SMNVEV (reference sequence). The CDR3 is made up of 16 amino acids. V was pared by 2 bases and J by 2 bases, with 10 bases between. The CDR3 spells CASSLLQGTGANVLTF. The CDR3 DNA is TGTGCCAGCAGTTTACTCCAGGGTACTGGGGCCAACGTCCTGACTTTC.

The chain combines TRBV9 with TRBJ1-2; no clear D. Trimming stripped 0 bases from V and 4 bases from J, with 13 bases between. This CDR3 region has 15 residues. Germline CDR1 reads SGDLS; CDR2 reads YYNGEE. In DNA, the CDR3 is TGTGCCAGCAGCGTAGGTGTGGCGGTTGGCTATGGCTACACCTTC. It translates to CASSVGVAVGYGYTF.

The chain combines TRBV28 with TRBJ1-2; 8 nucleotides align to TRBD1. Per the germline V gene, CDR1 is MDHEN and CDR2 is SYDVKM. The CDR3 is made up of 13 amino acids. V was pared by 5 bases and J by 8 bases, with 7 bases of the junction left unmatched. CDR3 sequence reads: CASSLRTGLGYTF. The CDR3 DNA is TGTGCCAGCAGTCTAAGGACAGGGCTGGGCTACACCTTC.

This rearrangement joins TRBV5-6 to TRBJ2-1; D may match TRBD1 or TRBD2 (5 bases each). Germline V gene sequence: CDR1 SGHDT, CDR2 YYEEEE. V gave up 1 base and J gave up 10 bases, with 9 bases separating them. The CDR3 covers 12 residues. The chain's CDR3 is CASSLWGSEQFF. CDR3 coding DNA: TGTGCCAGCAGCTTGTGGGGGTCCGAGCAGTTCTTC.